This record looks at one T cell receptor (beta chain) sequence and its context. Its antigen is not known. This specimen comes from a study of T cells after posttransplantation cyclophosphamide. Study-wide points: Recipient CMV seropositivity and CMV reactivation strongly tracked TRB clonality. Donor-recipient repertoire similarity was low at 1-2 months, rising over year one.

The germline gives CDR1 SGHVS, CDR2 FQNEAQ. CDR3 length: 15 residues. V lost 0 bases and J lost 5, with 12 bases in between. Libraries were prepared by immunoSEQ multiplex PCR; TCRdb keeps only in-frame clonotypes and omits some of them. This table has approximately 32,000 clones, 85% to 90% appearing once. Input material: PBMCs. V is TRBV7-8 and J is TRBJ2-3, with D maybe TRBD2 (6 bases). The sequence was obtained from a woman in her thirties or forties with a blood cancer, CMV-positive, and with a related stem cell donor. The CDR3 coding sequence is TGTGCCAGCAGCTTAGCGTTACTAGCAGAAGATACGCAGTATTTT. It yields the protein CASSLALLAEDTQYF.